This is a list of T cell receptor beta chains from one sample in a study of blood T cells in healthy people across ages. TCRdb recomputed calls from the 5' RACE reads with MiXCR, one row per CDR3 protein. The table has about 1.5 million distinct CDR3 sequences, about 42% seen once. The sample comprised blood. The receptors originated from a woman aged 18-29 years in good health. CDR3s include the opening cysteine and the closing phenylalanine or tryptophan. D genes are given only for firm matches. The listing skips clone size in some rows; elsewhere it reads once, few, many or a size class.

J gene: TRBJ2-3; D gene: TRBD2; clone size: -; V gene: TRBV29-1; CDR3 protein: CSVFSGEATDTQYF; CDR3 DNA: TGCAGCGTTTTTAGCGGGGAGGCCACAGATACGCAGTATTTT
J gene: TRBJ2-7; D gene: -; clone size: few; V gene: TRBV27; CDR3 protein: CASRRSAEGYEQYF; CDR3 DNA: TGTGCCAGCCGCCGGTCGGCGGAAGGCTACGAGCAGTACTTC
J gene: TRBJ2-3; D gene: -; clone size: -; V gene: TRBV20-1; CDR3 protein: CSARDPGVATDTQYF; CDR3 DNA: TGCAGTGCTAGAGATCCGGGAGTAGCGACAGATACGCAGTATTTT
J gene: TRBJ1-5; D gene: -; clone size: -; V gene: TRBV6-6; CDR3 protein: CASLGGGHHQPQHF; CDR3 DNA: TGTGCCAGCTTAGGGGGGGGGCATCATCAGCCCCAGCATTTT
J gene: TRBJ1-1; D gene: -; clone size: -; V gene: TRBV7-8; CDR3 protein: CASSAYREANTEAFF; CDR3 DNA: TGTGCCAGCAGCGCCTACAGGGAAGCGAACACTGAAGCTTTCTTT
J gene: TRBJ2-7; D gene: TRBD2; clone size: -; V gene: TRBV9; CDR3 protein: CASSVGSGLAYEQYF; CDR3 DNA: TGTGCCAGCAGCGTAGGGAGCGGACTAGCGTACGAGCAGTACTTC
J gene: TRBJ1-2; D gene: -; clone size: -; V gene: TRBV6-1; CDR3 protein: CASTGKTYPGRANYGYTF; CDR3 DNA: TGTGCCAGCACCGGGAAGACTTATCCAGGGAGGGCTAACTATGGCTACACCTTC
J gene: TRBJ1-1; D gene: -; clone size: -; V gene: TRBV30; CDR3 protein: CAWNRVGGTEAFF; CDR3 DNA: TGTGCCTGGAACAGGGTGGGGGGCACTGAAGCTTTCTTT
J gene: TRBJ2-3; D gene: -; clone size: many; V gene: TRBV20-1; CDR3 protein: CSARTPSGDTQYF; CDR3 DNA: TGCAGTGCTAGGACACCCTCCGGGGATACGCAGTATTTT
J gene: TRBJ2-5; D gene: -; clone size: -; V gene: TRBV20-1; CDR3 protein: CSARVGVNFETQYF; CDR3 DNA: TGCAGTGCTAGAGTTGGGGTGAACTTCGAGACCCAGTACTTC
J gene: TRBJ2-3; D gene: -; clone size: -; V gene: TRBV12-3/TRBV12-4; CDR3 protein: CASSLNYYTDTQYF; CDR3 DNA: TGTGCCAGCAGTTTAAACTATTACACAGATACGCAGTATTTT
J gene: TRBJ2-7; D gene: -; clone size: many; V gene: TRBV6-1; CDR3 protein: CASRPGRTSSYEQYF; CDR3 DNA: TGTGCCAGCAGACCGGGGCGAACCAGCTCCTACGAGCAGTACTTC
J gene: TRBJ1-2; D gene: -; clone size: -; V gene: TRBV20-1; CDR3 protein: CSARHPGSAYGYTF; CDR3 DNA: TGCAGTGCTAGACACCCAGGGAGCGCCTATGGCTACACCTTC
J gene: TRBJ2-1; D gene: TRBD2; clone size: -; V gene: TRBV20-1; CDR3 protein: CGASRVSSGRANEQFF; CDR3 DNA: TGCGGTGCTAGTCGAGTTTCTAGCGGGAGGGCCAATGAGCAGTTCTTC
J gene: TRBJ1-1; D gene: -; clone size: -; V gene: TRBV29-1; CDR3 protein: CIVVAMNTEAFF; CDR3 DNA: TGCATCGTGGTGGCGATGAACACTGAAGCTTTCTTT
J gene: TRBJ1-2; D gene: TRBD1; clone size: once; V gene: TRBV20-1; CDR3 protein: CSARDPGQGARGHTF; CDR3 DNA: TGCAGTGCTAGAGACCCGGGACAGGGGGCGCGTGGCCACACCTTC
J gene: TRBJ2-5; D gene: -; clone size: -; V gene: TRBV29-1; CDR3 protein: CSAGGLRRNEQYF; CDR3 DNA: TGCAGCGCTGGGGGGCTTAGGCGGAATGAGCAGTACTTC
J gene: TRBJ1-2; D gene: TRBD1; clone size: once; V gene: TRBV5-6; CDR3 protein: CANSSGQGAGGYTF; CDR3 DNA: TGTGCCAACAGCTCCGGACAGGGGGCCGGTGGCTACACCTTC
J gene: TRBJ2-3; D gene: -; clone size: few; V gene: TRBV5-6; CDR3 protein: CASSSPREFTDTQYF; CDR3 DNA: TGTGCCAGCAGCTCCCCCCGGGAGTTCACAGATACGCAGTATTTT
J gene: TRBJ2-1; D gene: -; clone size: once; V gene: TRBV28; CDR3 protein: CASSTGLWFKNEQFF; CDR3 DNA: TGTGCCAGCAGTACAGGGCTATGGTTTAAGAATGAGCAGTTCTTC
J gene: TRBJ1-5; D gene: TRBD1; clone size: -; V gene: TRBV7-9; CDR3 protein: CASSLEGAKPQHF; CDR3 DNA: TGTGCCAGCAGCTTAGAGGGGGCCAAGCCCCAGCATTTT
J gene: TRBJ2-7; D gene: TRBD2; clone size: -; V gene: TRBV20-1; CDR3 protein: CSANLAGPYNEQYF; CDR3 DNA: TGCAGTGCCAATCTAGCGGGCCCTTACAATGAGCAGTACTTC
J gene: TRBJ2-1; D gene: TRBD2; clone size: -; V gene: TRBV5-1; CDR3 protein: CASSSTAGIDEQFF; CDR3 DNA: TGCGCCAGCAGCTCTACAGCGGGGATCGATGAGCAGTTCTTC
J gene: TRBJ1-1; D gene: -; clone size: few; V gene: TRBV4-1; CDR3 protein: CASSHPSGAMNTEAFF; CDR3 DNA: TGCGCCAGCAGCCATCCGTCCGGGGCGATGAACACTGAAGCTTTCTTT
J gene: TRBJ2-7; D gene: -; clone size: -; V gene: TRBV11-2; CDR3 protein: CASSLGPSNYEQYF; CDR3 DNA: TGTGCCAGCAGCTTAGGGCCTAGTAACTACGAGCAGTACTTC
J gene: TRBJ2-1; D gene: TRBD2; clone size: many; V gene: TRBV6-2/TRBV6-3; CDR3 protein: CASSYSLAGGPYNEQFF; CDR3 DNA: TGTGCCAGCAGTTACTCATTAGCGGGAGGGCCCTACAATGAGCAGTTCTTC
J gene: TRBJ1-1; D gene: -; clone size: many; V gene: TRBV6-1; CDR3 protein: CASKVRREGTTEAFF; CDR3 DNA: TGTGCCAGTAAAGTGCGGAGAGAGGGGACCACTGAAGCTTTCTTT
J gene: TRBJ1-1; D gene: TRBD1; clone size: many; V gene: TRBV20-1; CDR3 protein: CSAGQGNTEAFF; CDR3 DNA: TGCAGTGCCGGACAGGGGAACACTGAAGCTTTCTTT